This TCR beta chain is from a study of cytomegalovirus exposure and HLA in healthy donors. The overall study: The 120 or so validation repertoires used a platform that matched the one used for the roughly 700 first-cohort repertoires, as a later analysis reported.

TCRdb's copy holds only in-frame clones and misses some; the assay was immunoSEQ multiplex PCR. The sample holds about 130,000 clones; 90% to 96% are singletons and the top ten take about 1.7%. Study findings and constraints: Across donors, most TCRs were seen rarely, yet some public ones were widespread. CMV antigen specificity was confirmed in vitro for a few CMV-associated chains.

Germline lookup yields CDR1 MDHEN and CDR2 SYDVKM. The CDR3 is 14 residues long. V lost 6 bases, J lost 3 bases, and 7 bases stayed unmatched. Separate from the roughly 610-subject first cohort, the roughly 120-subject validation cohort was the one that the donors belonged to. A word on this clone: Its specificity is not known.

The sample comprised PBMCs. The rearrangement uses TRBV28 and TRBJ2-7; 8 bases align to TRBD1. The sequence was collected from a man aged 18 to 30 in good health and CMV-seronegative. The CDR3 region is CASRPGTGIYEQYF. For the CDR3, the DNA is TGTGCCAGCAGGCCCGGGACAGGCATCTACGAGCAGTACTTC.